The rows below give T cell receptor beta chains drawn from one sample of a study of blood T cell repertoires in COVID-19. Method: immunoSEQ multiplex PCR; TCRdb's copy keeps in-frame clones and lacks some. The data show about 64,000 clones, nearly 90% seen once. The sample consisted of peripheral blood. The receptors shown here come from a man between 65 and 85 years old with acute or convalescent COVID-19. Both conserved end residues are part of each CDR3. A D gene is named only where the DNA matches it firmly. Some rows mark clone size as missing; the rest say once, few, many or name a class of expanded clone.

CASSLQRGSTDTQYF TGTGCCAGCAGTTTACAGCGGGGTAGCACAGATACGCAGTATTTT TRBV11-2 - 15 TRBJ2-3 TRBD2
CASSQTGGIGYTF TGTGCCAGCAGTCAGACAGGGGGCATTGGCTACACCTTC TRBV6-4 - 13 TRBJ1-2 TRBD1
CASSASWAGVDGYTF TGTGCCAGTAGTGCCTCGTGGGCAGGGGTGGATGGCTACACCTTC TRBV19 - 15 TRBJ1-2 -
CASSFGLGLGNLTEETQYF TGTGCCAGCAGCTTTGGTCTGGGACTAGGAAACCTCACCGAAGAGACCCAGTACTTC TRBV7-9 - 19 TRBJ2-5 TRBD2
CASSVRTGGTEAFF TGTGCCAGCAGTGTTCGGACAGGGGGCACTGAAGCTTTCTTT TRBV28 - 14 TRBJ1-1 TRBD1
CASSQDGTSGGYTGGTQYF TGTGCCAGCAGCCAAGATGGGACTAGCGGGGGGTACACCGGCGGGACCCAGTACTTC TRBV3-1/TRBV3-2 - 19 TRBJ2-5 TRBD2
CASRQWGESNYGYTF TGTGCCAGCAGGCAATGGGGAGAGTCTAACTATGGCTACACCTTC TRBV2 - 15 TRBJ1-2 -
CASSLLQGYEQYF TGTGCCAGCAGTTTGTTACAGGGATACGAGCAGTACTTC TRBV27 - 13 TRBJ2-7 -
CASIKYSGANEQFF TGTGCCAGTATAAAGTATAGCGGGGCTAATGAGCAGTTCTTC TRBV19 - 14 TRBJ2-1 TRBD2
CASSSTPGLADYGEEQYF TGCGCCAGCAGCTCTACGCCGGGACTAGCGGATTATGGGGAAGAGCAGTACTTC TRBV5-1 - 18 TRBJ2-7 TRBD2
CASSLVAGGVNYGYTF TGTGCCAGCAGCTTAGTAGCAGGAGGTGTGAACTATGGCTACACCTTC TRBV11-2 once 16 TRBJ1-2 -
CSVALGLGTEAFF TGCAGCGTTGCTTTGGGGCTGGGGACTGAAGCTTTCTTT TRBV29-1 - 13 TRBJ1-1 -
CASHTGGGFSNQPQHF TGTGCCAGTCATACAGGCGGGGGCTTTAGCAATCAGCCCCAGCATTTT TRBV7-2 few 16 TRBJ1-5 -
CASSLGGRSSGNTIYF TGCGCCAGCAGCTTGGGGGGCAGAAGCTCTGGAAACACCATATATTTT TRBV5-1 - 16 TRBJ1-3 -
CASSRSGGAKNIQYF TGTGCCAGCAGCCGAAGCGGGGGAGCCAAAAACATTCAGTACTTC TRBV7-9 few 15 TRBJ2-4 TRBD2
CASSPDRSSYEQYF TGTGCCAGCAGCCCGGACAGGAGCTCCTACGAGCAGTACTTC TRBV6-4 - 14 TRBJ2-7 TRBD1
CASSLTTGGAFTNYGYTF TGTGCCAGCAGCTTGACGACAGGGGGCGCGTTCACTAACTATGGCTACACCTTC TRBV7-2 - 18 TRBJ1-2 TRBD1
CASSKDRGLTGELFF TGTGCCAGTAGTAAGGACAGGGGATTAACGGGGGAGCTGTTTTTT TRBV19 - 15 TRBJ2-2 TRBD1
CSVGRGGIMNTEAFF TGCAGCGTTGGAAGGGGGGGAATCATGAACACTGAAGCTTTCTTT TRBV29-1 - 15 TRBJ1-1 -
CASSLDNGGGAYNEQFF TGTGCCAGCAGCTTAGATAACGGCGGGGGAGCCTACAATGAGCAGTTCTTC TRBV11-3 - 17 TRBJ2-1 TRBD2
CASSQDRSSNYGYTF TGTGCCAGCAGCCAAGATCGGTCCTCTAACTATGGCTACACCTTC TRBV14 - 15 TRBJ1-2 -
CAWSEGLFPSSYNEQFF TGTGCCTGGAGTGAGGGACTTTTCCCCAGCTCCTACAATGAGCAGTTCTTC TRBV30 - 17 TRBJ2-1 -
CASSFRDRRYNEQFF TGTGCCAGCAGCTTCCGGGACAGACGCTACAATGAGCAGTTCTTC TRBV7-2 - 15 TRBJ2-1 TRBD1
CASSPGQTNTDTQYF TGTGCCAGCAGCCCGGGACAAACAAACACAGATACGCAGTATTTT TRBV3-1/TRBV3-2 once 15 TRBJ2-3 -
CASSLGVNTEAFF TGTGCCAGCAGCTTAGGAGTGAACACTGAAGCTTTCTTT TRBV11-3 - 13 TRBJ1-1 -
CASSTGTGGYEQYF TGTGCCAGCAGTACCGGGACAGGGGGCTACGAGCAGTACTTC TRBV6-6 few 14 TRBJ2-7 TRBD1
CASNRSEAFF TGTGCCAGCAATAGGAGTGAAGCTTTCTTT TRBV6-5 - 10 TRBJ1-1 -
CASSDYSTDTQYF TGTGCCAGCAGTGACTATAGCACAGATACGCAGTATTTT TRBV2 - 13 TRBJ2-3 -
CASSIVAGNYGYTF TGTGCCAGTAGTATAGTCGCAGGAAACTATGGCTACACCTTC TRBV19 - 14 TRBJ1-2 -
CASSEARGGQETQYF TGTGCCAGCAGTGAAGCGCGAGGGGGTCAAGAGACCCAGTACTTC TRBV2 - 15 TRBJ2-5 -
CASSKGADGYTF TGTGCCAGCAGTAAGGGGGCTGATGGCTACACCTTC TRBV25-1 - 12 TRBJ1-2 TRBD1
CASSFPPFSGGGNEQFF TGTGCCAGCAGCTTTCCCCCTTTTAGCGGGGGAGGTAATGAGCAGTTCTTC TRBV7-2 - 17 TRBJ2-1 TRBD2
CASSFPGLAGGFSTDTQYF TGTGCCAGCAGCTTTCCGGGACTAGCGGGGGGTTTTAGCACAGATACGCAGTATTTT TRBV7-9 - 19 TRBJ2-3 TRBD2
CASSPLGTGVTDTQYF TGTGCCAGCAGCCCCCTTGGGACAGGAGTCACAGATACGCAGTATTTT TRBV11-2 - 16 TRBJ2-3 TRBD1
CASRVLGWGDTEAFF TGTGCCAGTAGAGTATTGGGATGGGGGGACACTGAAGCTTTCTTT TRBV19 - 15 TRBJ1-1 -
CASSFRLAGATGELFF TGTGCCAGCAGTTTCAGACTAGCGGGGGCCACCGGGGAGCTGTTTTTT TRBV6-5 - 16 TRBJ2-2 TRBD2
CASSRGRGLAYEQYF TGTGCCAGCAGCCGGGGAAGGGGGCTAGCCTACGAGCAGTACTTC TRBV5-6 - 15 TRBJ2-7 TRBD1
CASSQESRGSYEQYF TGTGCCAGCAGCCAAGAATCAAGGGGGTCCTACGAGCAGTACTTC TRBV3-1/TRBV3-2 - 15 TRBJ2-7 -
CASSQQGARETQYF TGTGCCAGCAGCCAACAGGGGGCGCGGGAGACCCAGTACTTC TRBV3-1/TRBV3-2 - 14 TRBJ2-5 TRBD1
CASSQDVGRGVNDNEQFF TGCGCCAGCAGCCAAGATGTTGGGCGGGGGGTTAACGACAATGAGCAGTTCTTC TRBV4-3 - 18 TRBJ2-1 TRBD2
CASSLRGADTEAFF TGTGCCAGCAGCCTTCGGGGGGCGGACACTGAAGCTTTCTTT TRBV7-3 - 14 TRBJ1-1 -
CSATDNTEAFF TGCAGTGCCACAGACAACACTGAAGCTTTCTTT TRBV20-1 once 11 TRBJ1-1 -
CATSDGLAGGLAEQFF TGTGCCACCAGTGATGGACTAGCGGGGGGGCTGGCGGAGCAGTTCTTC TRBV24-1 - 16 TRBJ2-1 TRBD2
CASSEFSYEQYF TGTGCCAGCAGTGAATTTAGCTACGAGCAGTACTTC TRBV6-1 - 12 TRBJ2-7 -
CASTIRAGGDRGYTF TGCGCCAGCACGATTAGGGCGGGAGGGGATCGAGGCTACACCTTC TRBV4-1 - 15 TRBJ1-2 -
CASRQGSSYNEQFF TGTGCCAGTAGACAGGGGAGCTCCTACAATGAGCAGTTCTTC TRBV19 - 14 TRBJ2-1 TRBD1
CASSEGGGYSGNTIYF TGTGCCAGCAGTGAAGGTGGGGGGTACTCTGGAAACACCATATATTTT TRBV2 once 16 TRBJ1-3 -
CATSSDRDSLSGANVLTF TGTGCCACCAGCTCTGATCGGGACAGCCTCTCTGGGGCCAACGTCCTGACTTTC TRBV15 - 18 TRBJ2-6 TRBD1
CASSRGQLEKLFF TGTGCCAGCAGCCGAGGACAGCTTGAAAAACTGTTTTTT TRBV7-2 - 13 TRBJ1-4 -
CASSPSGTNSGNTIYF TGTGCCAGCAGCCCCTCCGGGACAAACTCTGGAAACACCATATATTTT TRBV5-5 - 16 TRBJ1-3 -
CASSIIGQPSNQPQHF TGTGCCAGTAGTATAATCGGACAGCCTAGCAATCAGCCCCAGCATTTT TRBV19 - 16 TRBJ1-5 -
CASSSRSSPLHF TGTGCCAGTAGTAGTCGGAGCTCACCCCTCCACTTT TRBV19 - 12 TRBJ1-6 -